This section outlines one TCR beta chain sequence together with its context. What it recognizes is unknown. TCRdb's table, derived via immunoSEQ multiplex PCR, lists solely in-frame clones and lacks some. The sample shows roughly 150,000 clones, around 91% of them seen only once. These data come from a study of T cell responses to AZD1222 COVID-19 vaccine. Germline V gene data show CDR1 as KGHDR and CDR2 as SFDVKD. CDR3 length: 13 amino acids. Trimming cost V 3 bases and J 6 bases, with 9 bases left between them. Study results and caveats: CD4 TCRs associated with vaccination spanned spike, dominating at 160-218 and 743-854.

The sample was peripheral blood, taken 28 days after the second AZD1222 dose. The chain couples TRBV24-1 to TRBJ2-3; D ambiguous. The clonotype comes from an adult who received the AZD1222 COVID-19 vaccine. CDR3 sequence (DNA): TGTGCCACCAGTGATGGTAGCCCCGATACGCAGTATTTT. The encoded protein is CATSDGSPDTQYF.